This entry describes one T cell receptor beta chain. The sample originates from a study of T cell responses to AZD1222 COVID-19 vaccine. Germline-derived CDR1 and CDR2 are SGHAT and FQNNGV. V was cut by 4 bases and J by 5 bases, with 18 bases left in between. There are 15 residues in the CDR3. TCRdb's copy holds only in-frame clones and misses some; the assay was immunoSEQ multiplex PCR. The sample includes 95,000 to 150,000 clones, around 86% of them seen just once. The sequence came from an adult in good health. V and J are TRBV11-2 and TRBJ2-7; possible D gene TRBD1, 6 bases. Sequenced here: peripheral blood, sampled on day 0 of AZD1222 vaccination. The CDR3 nucleotides read TGTGCCAGCAGCTCCCTACGCCAGGCAGGGGACGAGCAGTACTTC. Protein sequence: CASSSLRQAGDEQYF.